Presented here are 9 T cell receptor beta chains from one specimen sequenced in a study of T cells expressing NK-cell markers. TCRdb re-called the 5' RACE reads, yielding one record per CDR3 amino acid sequence without DNA. The sample is made up of about 410,000 distinct CDR3 sequences, and the top ten hold 9.5% to 12% of it. The specimen sequenced was blood T cells: a sorted CD56 or NKG2C T cell subset, CD4+ or CD8+ T cells, or bulk PBMC T cells (not recorded which). Receptors were obtained from a woman between 50 and 59 years old in good health.

The chain recombines TRBV29-1 with TRBJ2-7; TCRdb gives TRBD2 as the D gene, but with no DNA this cannot be confirmed. CDR3 length: 12 amino acids. Germline V CDR1 and CDR2: SQVTM, ANQGSEA. The CDR3: CRWWEGSYEQYF.

The chain couples TRBV10-3 to TRBJ1-4; the D gene TCRdb calls, TRBD1, cannot be checked with no DNA. Germline V gives CDR1 ENHRY, CDR2 SYGVKD. This CDR3 region has 13 residues. The CDR3 protein is CAIRNRGGEKLFF.

The rearrangement uses TRBV10-3 and TRBJ1-4; the D call of TRBD1 rests on TCRdb alone, since no DNA is present to check it. Germline values: CDR1 ENHRY, CDR2 SYGVKD. The CDR3 spans 15 residues. The CDR3 region is CAISAQGATNEKLFF.

The gene calls are TRBV12-3 or TRBV12-4 and TRBJ2-7; TCRdb's assignment of TRBD2 cannot be checked, as there is no DNA. The CDR3 is 14 amino acids. The CDR3 loop reads CASSRMGLENEQYF.

This chain uses TRBV12-3 or TRBV12-4 with TRBJ1-2; the TCRdb call, TRBD1, lacks DNA for checking. The CDR3 length is 14 residues. The CDR3 here is CASRLGRTNSGYTF.

The chain recombines TRBV19 with TRBJ2-3. CDR3 length: 14 residues. Germline V gene sequence: CDR1 LNHDA, CDR2 SQIVND (reference sequence). This CDR3 is CASSATSWTDTQYF.

The rearrangement uses TRBV20-1 and TRBJ2-5; TCRdb indicates TRBD2, and absent DNA this call remains unverified. From germline, CDR1 is DFQATT and CDR2 SNEGSKA (reference sequence). There are 16 residues in the CDR3. The chain's CDR3 is CSARDGASGPQETQYF.

V and J are TRBV5-8 and TRBJ2-1; checking the TCRdb D call of TRBD2 is not possible without DNA. This CDR3 has 19 amino acids. CDR1 is SGHTS, CDR2 YDEGEE, per germline. The CDR3 is CASSPGKRRAGERYNEQFF.

This chain joins TRBV13 and TRBJ2-5; TCRdb designates TRBD1, a call that cannot be tested without DNA. Germline V CDR1 and CDR2: PRHDT, FYEKMQ (reference sequence). There are 14 residues in the CDR3. The CDR3 loop is CASSLGTTRETQYF.